The 30 T cell receptor beta chains below all came from one sample that was sequenced in a study of T cell changes during pregnancy in multiple sclerosis. Clones were sequenced by immunoSEQ multiplex PCR, and TCRdb holds only the in-frame ones, with some missing. The sample has about 42,000 clones, roughly 96% seen once; the top ten hold 0.89%. Sequenced here: peripheral blood, sampled in the second trimester of pregnancy. Source of these receptors: a female donor with multiple sclerosis, enrolled in a pregnancy study.

This clone has just a few counts. The J gene is TRBJ2-7, the V gene TRBV6-1; 14 nucleotides agree with TRBD2. Germline trimming cut 6 bases from V and 6 bases from J; bases unmatched to any gene: 7. Looked up from germline, CDR1 is MNHNS and CDR2 is SASEGT. The CDR3 spans 15 residues. CDR3 sequence reads: CASRGLAGVRIEQYF. The CDR3 coding sequence is TGTGCCAGCAGGGGACTAGCGGGAGTCCGGATCGAGCAGTACTTC.

The V and J genes are TRBV30 and TRBJ2-7, with 7 positions matching TRBD2. V dropped 3 bases and J dropped 3; count of bases not matched to a gene: 11. This CDR3 region has 15 residues. In germline, CDR1 is GTSNPN, CDR2 SVGIG (reference sequence). The chain's CDR3 is CAWRGRAGGYYEQYF. The CDR3 DNA reads TGTGCCTGGAGGGGGAGGGCTGGCGGCTACTACGAGCAGTACTTC.

This clone was seen only once. J is TRBJ2-3 and V is TRBV27; TRBD2 might be the D (5 bases). CDR3 length equals 14 residues. Trimming took 5 bases from V and 7 from J, leaving 16 bases between them. The germline CDR1 and CDR2 sequences are MNHEY and SMNVEV (reference sequence). CDR3 nucleotides: TGTGCCAGCAGTCCCCGGACTGATTCGAATACGCAGTATTTT. Translated, it gives CASSPRTDSNTQYF.

The chain combines TRBV27 with TRBJ1-1; 9 positions agree with TRBD1. V gave up 3 bases and J gave up 3 bases; unmatched junction bases: 11. Germline V CDR1 and CDR2: MNHEY, SMNVEV (reference sequence). This CDR3 has 17 residues. In nucleotides, the CDR3 is TGTGCCAGCAGTTTTTGGGGTACAGGGGGCGCGTACACTGAAGCTTTCTTT. Encoded protein: CASSFWGTGGAYTEAFF.

The gene calls are TRBV6-5 and TRBJ1-6; no firm D call. The CDR3 extends over 13 amino acids. V was clipped by 6 bases and J by 8 bases, with 11 bases between them. The germline CDR1 and CDR2 sequences are MNHEY and SVGAGI. The DNA for the CDR3 is TGTGCCAGCAGGGTGCAGAAGTATTCACCCCTCCACTTT. It specifies CASRVQKYSPLHF.

The chain uses TRBV7-2 and TRBJ1-5; 7 bases are shared with TRBD1. CDR1 and CDR2 from the germline V gene are SGHTA and FQGNSA. The CDR3 consists of 13 residues. Unmatched junction bases numbered 5, after V lost 5 bases and J lost 7 bases. CDR3 sequence (DNA): TGTGCCAGCAGCGTCAGGGGACAGCAGCCCCAGCATTTT. The encoded protein is CASSVRGQQPQHF.

The chain uses TRBV6-1 and TRBJ2-1, with 7 bases that match TRBD1. Looked up from germline, CDR1 is MNHNS and CDR2 is SASEGT. CDR3 length: 15 residues. V was pared by 5 bases and J by 8 bases, with 12 bases of the junction left unmatched. The CDR3 nucleotides are TGTGCCAGCAGTTTTTCGGCTGGACAGGTTGATGAGCAGTTCTTC. Translated: CASSFSAGQVDEQFF.

The CDR3 coding sequence is TGTGCCAGCAGCTTCGTCCCGAACACTGAAGCTTTCTTT. Protein: CASSFVPNTEAFF. The rearrangement links TRBV11-3 to TRBJ1-1, with D unresolved. Deletions cut 3 bases from V and 1 base from J, with 6 bases between. Germline values: CDR1 SGHNT, CDR2 YENEEA. The CDR3 loop spans 13 amino acids.

The chain couples TRBV7-9 to TRBJ1-1; 8 bases are a match to TRBD1. CDR1 and CDR2 (germline): SEHNR, FQNEAQ (reference sequence). The V gene end was trimmed by 5 bases and the J gene end by 4 bases; junction bases not matched to a gene: 15. The CDR3 sequence is 17 residues long. The CDR3 DNA follows: TGTGCCAGCAGCCTCTACCCCCCGGACAGGGCACGCACTGAAGCTTTCTTT. It is translated as CASSLYPPDRARTEAFF. The variable domain in full, completed from reference TRBV7-9 and TRBJ1-1, reads DTGVSQNPRHKITKRGQNVTFRCDPISEHNRLYWYRQTLGQGPEFLTYFQNEAQLEKSRLLSDRFSAERPKGSFSTLEIQRTEQGDSAMYLCASSLYPPDRARTEAFFGQGTRLTVV.

This clone has only one observation. This chain links TRBV7-9 with TRBJ2-2; maybe TRBD1 (6 bases). Germline assignment: CDR1 SEHNR and CDR2 FQNEAQ (reference sequence). The CDR3 contains 14 residues. The germline V and J ends were trimmed by 5 bases and 4 bases, with 11 bases remaining between them. The CDR3 DNA follows: TGTGCCAGCAGCAGGACAGAAAGCACCGGGGAGCTGTTTTTT. Its protein is CASSRTESTGELFF.

V and J are TRBV7-2 and TRBJ1-1; 7 nucleotides match TRBD1. J gave up 0 bases and V 0 bases, and 4 bases lay outside the gene matches. Looked up from germline, CDR1 is SGHTA and CDR2 is FQGNSA. CDR3 length equals 16 residues. DNA for the CDR3: TGTGCCAGCAGCTTAGCACAGGACAGGTTGAACACTGAAGCTTTCTTT. As protein: CASSLAQDRLNTEAFF.

The chain employs TRBV10-3 and TRBJ2-2; possible D gene TRBD1, 6 bases. Germline CDR1 ENHRY, CDR2 SYGVKD. The CDR3 runs 14 residues. Trimming removed 2 bases at V and 7 bases at J, with 11 bases between. CDR3 sequence (DNA): TGTGCCATCAGTGAGACAGGGTATGACGGGGAGCTGTTTTTT. This encodes CAISETGYDGELFF.

The chain has TRBV5-5 and TRBJ1-1, with D hard to call. Germline CDR1 SGHKS, CDR2 YYEKEE (reference sequence). V lost 4 bases to trimming and J lost 5 bases, with 15 bases between them. The CDR3 runs 14 residues. For the CDR3, the DNA is TGTGCCAGCAGCCCAAGGGCCGCGGGGACTGAAGCTTTCTTT. Its protein product is CASSPRAAGTEAFF.

The chain carries TRBV7-8 and TRBJ1-2; D call uncertain. The CDR3 consists of 16 residues. Germline CDR1 reads SGHVS; CDR2 reads FQNEAQ. The germline V and J ends were trimmed by 5 bases and 5 bases, with 21 bases remaining between them. For the CDR3, the DNA is TGTGCCAGCAGCACGCCGGGCCGCGGGGTTGGGTATGGCTACACCTTC. It is translated as CASSTPGRGVGYGYTF.

The chain carries TRBV5-1 and TRBJ2-7; D uncertain. The CDR3 sequence is 12 residues long. V lost 0 bases and J lost 6, with 7 bases in between. In germline, CDR1 is SGHRS, CDR2 YFSETQ. In nucleotides, the CDR3 is TGCGCCAGCAGCTTGGTTCGGTCCGAGCAGTACTTC. Translation: CASSLVRSEQYF.

The gene calls are TRBV19 and TRBJ1-5; 8 nucleotides agree with TRBD1. With 3 bases clipped from V and 4 bases from J, the junction kept 11 bases outside the gene matches. The CDR3 contains 17 residues. Germline V gene lookup returns CDR1 LNHDA and CDR2 SQIVND (reference sequence). CDR3 DNA sequence: TGTGCCAGTAGTATTCTACAGGGGGAAGCGGGTAATCAGCCCCAGCATTTT. This sequence encodes CASSILQGEAGNQPQHF.

The V and J genes are TRBV6-4 and TRBJ2-1; D is possibly TRBD2 (7 bases). Trimming pared 5 bases from V and 9 bases from J, leaving 17 bases between. The germline V gene encodes CDR1 MRHNA and CDR2 SNTAGT. The CDR3 sequence is 14 residues long. CDR3 loop: CASSPRGGFSEQFF. CDR3 coding DNA: TGTGCCAGCAGTCCGAGGGGGGGGTTCAGTGAGCAGTTCTTC.

This chain uses TRBV5-1 with TRBJ1-6, with D possibly being TRBD1 (5 bases). CDR3 length: 15 amino acids. Germline loops: CDR1 SGHRS, CDR2 YFSETQ. Trimming pared 4 bases from V and 5 bases from J, leaving 13 bases between. In DNA form, the CDR3 reads TGCGCCAGCAGCCGGCGGGACGGAAATAATTCACCCCTCCACTTT. Translating it yields CASSRRDGNNSPLHF.

This sequence joins TRBV7-9 and TRBJ2-1; TRBD2 is a possible D gene (6 bases). The CDR3 totals 15 residues. Trimming stripped 7 bases from V and 8 bases from J, with 21 bases between. Germline V gives CDR1 SEHNR, CDR2 FQNEAQ (reference sequence). CDR3 region: CASIPPRTGAHEQFF. CDR3 bases: TGTGCCAGCATCCCCCCCCGGACGGGAGCCCATGAGCAGTTCTTC.

In this sample, this clone turned up once. This chain links TRBV7-9 with TRBJ2-7; TRBD2 might be the D (6 bases). Germline CDR1 SEHNR, CDR2 FQNEAQ (reference sequence). Deletions cut 4 bases from V and 4 bases from J, with 11 bases between. The CDR3 consists of 13 residues. Here the CDR3 reads CASSSGLDYEQYF. CDR3 bases: TGTGCCAGCAGCTCGGGACTTGATTACGAGCAGTACTTC.

The chain is built from TRBV9 and TRBJ2-1, with 7 bases identical to TRBD1. With V trimmed by 3 bases and J by 9 bases, 6 bases remained unmatched. The CDR3 is 13 residues long. Germline-derived CDR1 and CDR2 are SGDLS and YYNGEE. CDR3 region: CASSGYRGSEQFF. The CDR3 bases are TGTGCCAGCAGCGGTTACAGGGGAAGTGAGCAGTTCTTC.

The chain is built from TRBV6-4 and TRBJ2-1; perhaps TRBD2 as D (7 bases). This CDR3 has 15 amino acids. V was shortened by 4 bases and J by 12 bases, with 22 bases between the two germline ends. Germline loops: CDR1 MRHNA, CDR2 SNTAGT. The chain's CDR3 is CASSVQGGAEGVQFF. The CDR3 bases are TGTGCCAGCAGTGTCCAAGGGGGGGCCGAGGGAGTGCAGTTCTTC.

This sequence joins TRBV27 and TRBJ1-2; tentatively, D is TRBD1 (6 bases). The germline CDR1 and CDR2 sequences are MNHEY and SMNVEV (reference sequence). Trimming pared 5 bases from V and 6 bases from J, leaving 13 bases between. The CDR3 has 13 amino acids. The CDR3 protein is CASSLQGVNGYTF. CDR3 in DNA: TGTGCCAGCAGTCTACAGGGTGTTAATGGCTACACCTTC.

The chain uses TRBV7-9 and TRBJ2-3, with 7 positions matching TRBD1. J lost 2 bases, V lost 1 base, and 3 bases had no gene match. In germline, CDR1 is SEHNR, CDR2 FQNEAQ (reference sequence). This CDR3 is built from 15 residues. The CDR3 DNA follows: TGTGCCAGCAGCTTAGGGACAGGCCACACAGATACGCAGTATTTT. The encoded protein is CASSLGTGHTDTQYF.

The chain recombines TRBV28 with TRBJ1-1; D might be TRBD1 (5 bases). V shed 3 bases and J shed 10 bases, with 15 bases lying between them. Germline-derived CDR1 and CDR2 are MDHEN and SYDVKM. The CDR3 runs 13 residues. The CDR3 coding sequence is TGTGCCAGCAGTTTGGGAGCAATCGGGGGAGCTTTCTTT. Translation: CASSLGAIGGAFF.

The chain recombines TRBV5-5 with TRBJ2-7, with D maybe TRBD2 (5 bases). Trimming removed 0 bases from V and 2 bases from J, with 12 bases in between. Germline loops: CDR1 SGHKS, CDR2 YYEKEE (reference sequence). The CDR3 sequence is 15 residues long. CDR3 residues: CASSLEPGSPYEQYF. The CDR3 DNA is TGTGCCAGCAGCTTGGAGCCGGGGTCCCCCTACGAGCAGTACTTC.

The chain combines TRBV7-2 with TRBJ2-4; no firm D call. V shed 0 bases and J shed 1 base, with 13 bases lying between them. CDR1 and CDR2 from the germline V gene are SGHTA and FQGNSA. The CDR3 runs 17 residues. Here the CDR3 DNA reads TGTGCCAGCAGCTTAGCGAGGAACGAAAAGGCCAAAAACATTCAGTACTTC. Translated, it gives CASSLARNEKAKNIQYF. The full variable domain, its missing parts supplied by reference TRBV7-2 and TRBJ2-4, is GAGVSQSPSNKVTEKGKDVELRCDPISGHTALYWYRQSLGQGLEFLIYFQGNSAPDKSGLPSDRFSAERTGGSVSTLTIQRTQQEDSAVYLCASSLARNEKAKNIQYFGAGTRLSVL.

The J gene is TRBJ2-7, the V gene TRBV5-5; 10 positions match TRBD2. CDR1 and CDR2 (germline): SGHKS, YYEKEE (reference sequence). The CDR3 extends over 15 amino acids. J lost 3 bases, V lost 0 bases, and 3 bases had no gene match. The CDR3 protein is CASSLGLAGGYEQYF. CDR3 DNA: TGTGCCAGCAGCTTGGGGTTAGCGGGAGGCTACGAGCAGTACTTC. The full variable domain, in which reference TRBV5-5 and TRBJ2-7 provide the parts outside the CDR3, is DAGVTQSPTHLIKTRGQQVTLRCSPISGHKSVSWYQQVLGQGPQFIFQYYEKEERGRGNFPDRFSARQFPNYSSELNVNALLLGDSALYLCASSLGLAGGYEQYFGPGTRLTVT.

CDR3 sequence: CASSSGPYNEQFF. Here the CDR3 DNA reads TGTGCCAGCAGCTCGGGTCCATACAATGAGCAGTTCTTC. This rearrangement joins TRBV5-5 to TRBJ2-1; D is unclear. In germline, CDR1 is SGHKS, CDR2 YYEKEE (reference sequence). The germline V and J ends were trimmed by 3 bases and 4 bases, with 8 bases remaining between them. The CDR3 contains 13 residues.

The V call is TRBV7-9, the J call TRBJ1-2; 12 nucleotides line up with TRBD1. The V segment lost 5 bases and the J segment 2 bases; nucleotides outside the gene matches: 3. This CDR3 is 15 amino acids long. Germline CDR1 is SEHNR and CDR2 is FQNEAQ (reference sequence). The CDR3 DNA follows: TGTGCCAGCAGCCCCGGGACAGGGGGCAACTATGGCTACACCTTC. Amino acid sequence: CASSPGTGGNYGYTF.